A single sample is the source of the 8 T cell receptor beta chains below, sequenced in a study of blood T cell repertoires in COVID-19. Data came from immunoSEQ multiplex PCR; TCRdb stores just in-frame clones and leaves some out. The sample lists 80,000 or so clones; approximately 80% were seen once. The sample consisted of peripheral blood. These receptors came from an elderly man with acute or convalescent COVID-19.

The chain combines TRBV28 with TRBJ1-6; D is undetermined. The CDR3 sequence is 13 residues long. The V gene lost 5 bases and the J gene lost 6 bases, with 8 bases spanning the gap. Per the germline V gene, CDR1 is MDHEN and CDR2 is SYDVKM. The CDR3 sequence: CASSPLANSPLHF. CDR3 in DNA: TGTGCCAGCAGTCCCCTGGCTAATTCACCCCTCCACTTT. The complete variable domain, with remaining parts taken from reference TRBV28 and TRBJ1-6, reads DVKVTQSSRYLVKRTGEKVFLECVQDMDHENMFWYRQDPGLGLRLIYFSYDVKMKEKGDIPEGYSVSREKKERFSLILESASTNQTSMYLCASSPLANSPLHFGNGTRLTVT.

This chain connects TRBV5-4 to TRBJ2-3, with 7 positions matching TRBD1. This CDR3 is 13 amino acids long. Germline V gene lookup returns CDR1 SGHNT and CDR2 YYREEE (reference sequence). Germline trimming cut 4 bases from V and 7 bases from J; bases unmatched to any gene: 6. DNA of the CDR3: TGTGCCAGCAGCCCGGGACAGTCATATACGCAGTATTTT. This codes for CASSPGQSYTQYF.

The V call is TRBV4-2, the J call TRBJ2-7; TRBD1 matches at 7 bases. The CDR3 has 15 residues. V lost 4 bases, J lost 1 base, and 7 bases stayed unmatched. Looked up from germline, CDR1 is LGHNA and CDR2 is YNFKEQ. This CDR3 reads CASSLNRGGSYEQYF. CDR3 in DNA: TGTGCCAGCAGCCTAAACAGGGGTGGGTCCTACGAGCAGTACTTC.

V usage is TRBV6-5 and J usage is TRBJ1-2, with D maybe TRBD1 (5 bases). This CDR3 has 14 amino acids. Germline-derived CDR1 and CDR2 are MNHEY and SVGAGI. V lost 0 bases and J lost 5, with 10 bases in between. In nucleotides, the CDR3 is TGTGCCAGCAGTTACTCCGGGCAGGGATATGGCTACACCTTC. Encoded protein: CASSYSGQGYGYTF.

The chain has TRBV16 and TRBJ1-5; D is ambiguous. The CDR3 extends over 13 amino acids. With 4 bases removed from V and 1 base from J, the gap between germline ends came to 5 bases. From germline, CDR1 is KGHSY and CDR2 FQNENV. CDR3 bases: TGTGCCAGCAGCCGGCAAAGCAATCAGCCCCAGCATTTT. It yields the protein CASSRQSNQPQHF.

The V gene is TRBV28, the J gene TRBJ1-2; D is possibly TRBD1 (6 bases). The CDR3 length is 15 residues. V was shortened by 6 bases and J by 8 bases, with 22 bases between the two germline ends. Germline CDR1 MDHEN, CDR2 SYDVKM. The CDR3 sequence is CASSPSIGQGRGYTF. In DNA, the CDR3 is TGTGCCAGCAGCCCCAGTATTGGGCAGGGGAGAGGCTACACCTTC.

CDR3 protein: CASSFPPGRAFF. The CDR3 DNA sequence: TGTGCCAGCTCTTTCCCCCCAGGGCGAGCTTTCTTT. The chain joins TRBV6-5 to TRBJ1-1; D is perhaps TRBD1 (5 bases). The CDR3 sequence is 12 residues long. The V gene's germline CDR1 is MNHEY and CDR2 SVGAGI. The V gene lost 8 bases and the J gene lost 10 bases, with 17 bases spanning the gap.

The chain employs TRBV5-1 and TRBJ1-4; D might be TRBD1 (5 bases). The V and J ends lost 4 bases and 4 bases respectively, with 11 bases between them. This CDR3 has 14 residues. Germline CDR1 and CDR2: SGHRS and YFSETQ. The CDR3 spells CASSVDSFNEKLFF. The CDR3 DNA sequence: TGCGCCAGCAGCGTAGACAGCTTTAATGAAAAACTGTTTTTT.